The 17 T cell receptor beta chains below come from one sample, sequenced in a study of identifying expanded T cells in peripheral blood. The method was immunoSEQ multiplex PCR; TCRdb's version includes in-frame clones alone and lacks a portion of them. The sample lists 50,000 to 65,000 clones, over 80% occurring once. Sequencing was done on a sample of blood. These receptors originate from a person between 18 and 70 years old in good health.

This clone was seen just once. The rearrangement uses TRBV5-1 and TRBJ2-5; 8 nucleotides agree with TRBD1. The CDR3 contains 15 residues. The J segment lost 2 bases and the V segment lost 2 bases, leaving 5 bases of the junction unmatched. Germline values: CDR1 SGHRS, CDR2 YFSETQ. CDR3 loop: CASSFTGGWQETQYF. The CDR3 DNA reads as TGCGCCAGCAGCTTCACAGGGGGATGGCAAGAGACCCAGTACTTC. Full variable domain (rest looked up from reference TRBV5-1 and TRBJ2-5): KAGVTQTPRYLIKTRGQQVTLSCSPISGHRSVSWYQQTPGQGLQFLFEYFSETQRNKGNFPGRFSGRQFSNSRSEMNVSTLELGDSALYLCASSFTGGWQETQYFGPGTRLLVL.

This clone was found many times. This chain connects TRBV5-5 to TRBJ1-5; D is unresolved. The CDR3 is made up of 13 amino acids. Germline lookup yields CDR1 SGHKS and CDR2 YYEKEE (reference sequence). V lost 3 bases to trimming and J lost 1 base, with 5 bases between them. The CDR3 spells CASSSGSNQPQHF. Written as DNA, the CDR3 is TGTGCCAGCAGCTCCGGGAGCAATCAGCCCCAGCATTTT. Combining the CDR3 with reference TRBV5-5 and TRBJ1-5 gives the whole variable domain DAGVTQSPTHLIKTRGQQVTLRCSPISGHKSVSWYQQVLGQGPQFIFQYYEKEERGRGNFPDRFSARQFPNYSSELNVNALLLGDSALYLCASSSGSNQPQHFGDGTRLSIL.

The CDR3 sequence is CASSPDRVSYEQYF. CDR3 nucleotides: TGTGCCAGCAGTCCCGACAGGGTCTCCTACGAGCAGTACTTC. V and J are TRBV6-1 and TRBJ2-7; 7 bases are shared with TRBD1. This CDR3 has 14 amino acids. Looked up from germline, CDR1 is MNHNS and CDR2 is SASEGT. V was pared by 5 bases and J by 0 bases, with 4 bases of the junction left unmatched.

This chain joins TRBV7-2 and TRBJ2-7, with a tentative D call TRBD2 (5 bases). CDR3 size: 14 residues. Per germline, CDR1 SGHTA and CDR2 FQGNSA. Trimming removed 5 bases at V and 0 bases at J, with 11 bases between. CDR3 amino acids: CASSPQDYSYEQYF. CDR3 DNA: TGTGCCAGCAGCCCACAAGACTACTCCTACGAGCAGTACTTC.

The genes are TRBV5-1 and TRBJ1-1, with 9 bases identical to TRBD1. Losses at the gene ends were 4 bases for V and 2 bases for J; bases not matched to a gene: 12. CDR3 length: 17 amino acids. In germline, CDR1 is SGHRS, CDR2 YFSETQ. CDR3 loop: CASSPLQGARPNTEAFF. In DNA form, the CDR3 reads TGCGCCAGCAGCCCGCTACAGGGGGCCAGGCCCAACACTGAAGCTTTCTTT.

J is TRBJ1-4 and V is TRBV6-4, with 7 bases fitting TRBD1. Germline assignment: CDR1 MRHNA and CDR2 SNTAGT. This CDR3 comprises 18 residues. The J segment lost 0 bases and the V segment lost 6 bases, leaving 13 bases of the junction unmatched. The CDR3 nucleotides read TGTGCCAGCAGGGCCCGACAGGGACAAAGCACAACTAATGAAAAACTGTTTTTT. Residues: CASRARQGQSTTNEKLFF.

CDR3 region: CASSLLADRVVIDTQYF. The CDR3 coding sequence is TGTGCCAGCAGCTTATTGGCCGACAGGGTGGTGATAGATACGCAGTATTTT. The chain carries TRBV7-9 and TRBJ2-3; TRBD1 aligns across 7 bases. The CDR3 runs to 17 residues. V lost 2 bases and J lost 5; bases outside the gene matches: 13. Germline CDR1 and CDR2: SEHNR and FQNEAQ (reference sequence).

This clone was counted between two and nine times. The rearrangement links TRBV27 to TRBJ1-1; D unresolved. This CDR3 is built from 12 residues. Germline CDR1 is MNHEY and CDR2 is SMNVEV (reference sequence). The V and J ends lost 8 bases and 1 base respectively, with 8 bases between them. CDR3 region: CASYDWNTEAFF. The CDR3 nucleotides are TGTGCCAGCTATGATTGGAACACTGAAGCTTTCTTT.

J is TRBJ2-1 and V is TRBV6-5; D could derive from TRBD1 or TRBD2 (5 bases each). CDR1 and CDR2 (germline): MNHEY, SVGAGI. Deletions cut 0 bases from V and 9 bases from J, with 18 bases between. This CDR3 spans 16 amino acids. CDR3 amino acids: CASSYSMGVNGGEQFF. In DNA, the CDR3 is TGTGCCAGCAGTTACTCGATGGGGGTTAATGGGGGTGAGCAGTTCTTC.

The chain employs TRBV29-1 and TRBJ2-1, with 10 bases aligning to TRBD2. Germline CDR1 and CDR2: SQVTM and ANQGSEA. The length of the CDR3 is 15 residues. Trimming took 4 bases from V and 6 from J; bases not matched to a gene: 9. In DNA form, the CDR3 reads TGCAGCGTTGCTAAGCGGGGGGGCTCCAGCAATGAGCAGTTCTTC. It codes for CSVAKRGGSSNEQFF.

This clone was counted only a few times. V and J are TRBV30 and TRBJ1-2; tentatively, D is TRBD1 (5 bases). There are 15 residues in the CDR3. Trimming removed 5 bases from V and 0 bases from J, with 16 bases in between. Germline lookup yields CDR1 GTSNPN and CDR2 SVGIG (reference sequence). CDR3 residues: CAWGPAGLANYGYTF. For the CDR3, the DNA is TGTGCCTGGGGGCCAGCAGGGTTAGCTAACTATGGCTACACCTTC. Full variable domain (rest looked up from reference TRBV30 and TRBJ1-2): SQTIHQWPATLVQPVGSPLSLECTVEGTSNPNLYWYRQAAGRGLQLLFYSVGIGQISSEVPQNLSASRPQDRQFILSSKKLLLSDSGFYLCAWGPAGLANYGYTFGSGTRLTVV.

J is TRBJ1-1 and V is TRBV2; the D gene is possibly TRBD1 (5 bases). The CDR3 runs 15 residues. Per germline, CDR1 SNHLY and CDR2 FYNNEI. The V end lost 7 bases, the J end lost 5 bases, and 20 bases lay between the germline ends. CDR3 bases: TGTGCCAGCACTAAAACCCCGGGGGAAGGTACTGAAGCTTTCTTT. Translated, it gives CASTKTPGEGTEAFF.

This clone was observed a few times. The J gene is TRBJ1-2, the V gene TRBV6-6; D is unresolved. Trimming left V 0 bases short and J 8 bases short, with 4 bases between. The V gene's germline CDR1 is MNHNY and CDR2 SVGAGI (reference sequence). The CDR3 has 11 amino acids. The chain's CDR3 is CASSYSTGYTF. The CDR3 DNA is TGTGCCAGCAGTTACTCGACCGGCTACACCTTC.

V gene TRBV7-6 combines with J gene TRBJ1-3; the D is unclear. The CDR3 runs to 16 residues. With 1 base removed from V and 0 bases from J, the gap between germline ends came to 10 bases. Per the germline V gene, CDR1 is SGHVS and CDR2 is FNYEAQ. The chain's CDR3 is CASSLGPASSGNTIYF. In DNA form, the CDR3 reads TGTGCCAGCAGCTTAGGGCCCGCGAGCTCTGGAAACACCATATATTTT.

The chain joins TRBV19 to TRBJ2-2; D might be TRBD1 (7 bases). The CDR3 covers 15 residues. V lost 6 bases and J lost 4, with 15 bases in between. Germline V CDR1 and CDR2: LNHDA, SQIVND (reference sequence). For the CDR3, the DNA is TGTGCCAGTAGCTCGCAGGGGGGAGCCACCGGGGAGCTGTTTTTT. Its protein product is CASSSQGGATGELFF.

This clone was found once. This chain uses TRBV11-2 with TRBJ2-1, with 8 bases fitting TRBD2. Germline-derived CDR1 and CDR2 are SGHAT and FQNNGV. The CDR3 is 19 amino acids. V lost 5 bases, J lost 4 bases, and 19 bases stayed unmatched. The CDR3 here is CASSPRASGGHLSYNEQFF. The DNA of the CDR3 is TGTGCCAGCAGCCCCCGCGCGAGCGGGGGTCACCTCTCGTACAATGAGCAGTTCTTC. Complete variable domain (other parts from reference TRBV11-2 and TRBJ2-1): EAGVAQSPRYKIIEKRQSVAFWCNPISGHATLYWYQQILGQGPKLLIQFQNNGVVDDSQLPKDRFSAERLKGVDSTLKIQPAKLEDSAVYLCASSPRASGGHLSYNEQFFGPGTRLTVL.

The rearrangement joins TRBV9 to TRBJ2-3; D may be TRBD2 (6 bases). The ends were cut back, 3 bases at V and 5 bases at J, with 16 bases in the middle. The CDR3 length is 15 residues. CDR1 is SGDLS and CDR2 is YYNGEE in the germline V gene. The CDR3 DNA reads as TGTGCCAGCAGCGGCGGGGTAGCTGGTGGAGATACGCAGTATTTT. Protein product: CASSGGVAGGDTQYF.